A single sample is the source of the 5 T cell receptor beta chains below, sequenced in a study of blood T cell repertoires in COVID-19. TCRdb's table, derived via immunoSEQ multiplex PCR, lists solely in-frame clones and lacks some. Found here are a few hundred thousand clones, about 86% of them singletons; the top ten hold around 4.1%. Material for sequencing was PBMCs or T cells enriched from blood (not recorded which). The origin of the receptors is a man aged 25 to 45 with acute COVID-19.

V usage is TRBV7-9 and J usage is TRBJ1-5; TRBD1 aligns across 7 bases. The CDR3 is made up of 16 amino acids. Per germline, CDR1 SEHNR and CDR2 FQNEAQ (reference sequence). V gave up 0 bases and J gave up 1 base; unmatched junction bases: 3. The CDR3 protein is CASSLAQGLSNQPQHF. CDR3 nucleotide sequence: TGTGCCAGCAGCTTAGCACAGGGGCTAAGCAATCAGCCCCAGCATTTT. The variable domain in full, with the rest retrieved from reference TRBV7-9 and TRBJ1-5, is DTGVSQNPRHKITKRGQNVTFRCDPISEHNRLYWYRQTLGQGPEFLTYFQNEAQLEKSRLLSDRFSAERPKGSFSTLEIQRTEQGDSAMYLCASSLAQGLSNQPQHFGDGTRLSIL.

The rearrangement links TRBV28 to TRBJ1-5; TRBD1 matches 12 bases. Losses at the gene ends were 4 bases for V and 7 bases for J; bases not matched to a gene: 5. The CDR3 totals 15 residues. CDR1 is MDHEN, CDR2 SYDVKM, per germline. CDR3 sequence (DNA): TGTGCCAGCAGTTCTCCCGGGACAGGGGGCCAGCCCCAGCATTTT. Its translation is CASSSPGTGGQPQHF. The complete variable domain, with remaining parts taken from reference TRBV28 and TRBJ1-5, reads DVKVTQSSRYLVKRTGEKVFLECVQDMDHENMFWYRQDPGLGLRLIYFSYDVKMKEKGDIPEGYSVSREKKERFSLILESASTNQTSMYLCASSSPGTGGQPQHFGDGTRLSIL.

CDR3: CASSQDLELAWNEQFF. The CDR3 nucleotides read TGTGCCAGCAGCCAAGATCTTGAACTAGCTTGGAATGAGCAGTTCTTC. The V gene is TRBV3-1 (or the pseudogene TRBV3-2), the J gene TRBJ2-1, with a weak D call TRBD2 (6 bases). CDR1 and CDR2 (germline): LGHDT, YNNKEL (reference sequence). V was cut by 0 bases and J by 7 bases, with 16 bases left in between. CDR3 length: 16 residues.

The chain joins TRBV5-8 to TRBJ2-1, with D possibly TRBD2 on 5 matching bases. The germline CDR1 and CDR2 sequences are SGHTS and YDEGEE. V was pared by 3 bases and J by 0 bases, with 10 bases between. The CDR3 totals 15 residues. DNA of the CDR3: TGTGCCAGCAGCTCCGACTATAACTCCTACAATGAGCAGTTCTTC. Amino acid sequence: CASSSDYNSYNEQFF.

V usage is TRBV19 and J usage is TRBJ2-1; D is uncertain. CDR1 and CDR2 from the germline V gene are LNHDA and SQIVND (reference sequence). Trimming cost V 3 bases and J 6 bases, with 6 bases left between them. The CDR3 loop spans 12 amino acids. The CDR3 sequence: CASSMRFNEQFF. CDR3 in DNA: TGTGCCAGTAGTATGAGGTTCAATGAGCAGTTCTTC.